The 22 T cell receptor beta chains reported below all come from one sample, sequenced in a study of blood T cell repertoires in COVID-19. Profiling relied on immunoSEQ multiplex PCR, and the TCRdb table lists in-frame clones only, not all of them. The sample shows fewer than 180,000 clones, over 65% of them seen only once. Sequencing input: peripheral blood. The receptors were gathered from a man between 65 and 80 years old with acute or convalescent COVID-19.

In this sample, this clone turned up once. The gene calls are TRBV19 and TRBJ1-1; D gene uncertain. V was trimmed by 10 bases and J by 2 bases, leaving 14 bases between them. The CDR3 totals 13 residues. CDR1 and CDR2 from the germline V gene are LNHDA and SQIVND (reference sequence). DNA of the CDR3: TGTGCCACCAGTGCTCAGGTAAACACTGAAGCTTTCTTT. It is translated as CATSAQVNTEAFF.

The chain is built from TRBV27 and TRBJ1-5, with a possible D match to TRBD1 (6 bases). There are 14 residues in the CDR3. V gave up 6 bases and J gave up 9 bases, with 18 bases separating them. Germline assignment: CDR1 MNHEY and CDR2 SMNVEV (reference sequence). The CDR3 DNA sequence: TGTGCCAGCAGACCGCGGGGGGCCAGGTTGCCCCAGCATTTT. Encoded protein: CASRPRGARLPQHF.

DNA of the CDR3: TGTGCCAGCAGCTTTCCCAGGGGGCAGGGTAACTATGGCTACACCTTC. This encodes CASSFPRGQGNYGYTF. V is TRBV7-2 and J is TRBJ1-2; 8 positions agree with TRBD1. The V and J ends lost 3 bases and 1 base, in that order; junction bases with no gene match: 7. This CDR3 is 16 amino acids long. Germline loops: CDR1 SGHTA, CDR2 FQGNSA. The whole variable domain, filled in from reference TRBV7-2 and TRBJ1-2, reads GAGVSQSPSNKVTEKGKDVELRCDPISGHTALYWYRQSLGQGLEFLIYFQGNSAPDKSGLPSDRFSAERTGGSVSTLTIQRTQQEDSAVYLCASSFPRGQGNYGYTFGSGTRLTVV.

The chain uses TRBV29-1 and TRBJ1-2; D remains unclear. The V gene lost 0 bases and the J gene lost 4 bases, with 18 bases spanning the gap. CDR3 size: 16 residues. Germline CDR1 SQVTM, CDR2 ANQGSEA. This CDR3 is CSVEEGPGGLLYGYTF. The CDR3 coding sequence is TGCAGCGTTGAAGAAGGTCCGGGTGGTCTACTCTATGGCTACACCTTC.

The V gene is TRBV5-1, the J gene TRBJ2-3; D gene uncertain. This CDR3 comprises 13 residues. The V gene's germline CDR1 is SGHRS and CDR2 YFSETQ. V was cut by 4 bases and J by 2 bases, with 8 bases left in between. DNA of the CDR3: TGCGCCAGCAGCGAACCTAACACAGATACGCAGTATTTT. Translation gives CASSEPNTDTQYF.

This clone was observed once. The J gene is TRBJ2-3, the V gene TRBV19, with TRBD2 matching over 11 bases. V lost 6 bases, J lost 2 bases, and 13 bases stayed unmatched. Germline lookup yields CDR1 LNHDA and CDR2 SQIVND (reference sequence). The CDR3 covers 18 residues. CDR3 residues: CASSNLAGGSSFTDTQYF. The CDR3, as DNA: TGTGCCAGTAGCAACCTAGCGGGGGGCTCATCCTTCACAGATACGCAGTATTTT.

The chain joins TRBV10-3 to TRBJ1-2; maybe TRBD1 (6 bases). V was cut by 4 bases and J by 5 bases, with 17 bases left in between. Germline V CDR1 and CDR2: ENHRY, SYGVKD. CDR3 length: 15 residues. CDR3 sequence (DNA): TGTGCCATCAGTGCCGAACCCAGGGGAGGGTATGGCTACACCTTC. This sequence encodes CAISAEPRGGYGYTF.

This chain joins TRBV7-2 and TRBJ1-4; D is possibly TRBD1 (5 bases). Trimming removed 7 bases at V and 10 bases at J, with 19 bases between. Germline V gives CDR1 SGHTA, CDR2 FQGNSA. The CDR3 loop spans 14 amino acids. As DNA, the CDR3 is TGTGCCAGCAACCCTTCGGGGGGTACGGCAAAACTGTTTTTT. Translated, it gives CASNPSGGTAKLFF.

CDR3 region: CASSPGLAGVSRAGELFF. The DNA of the CDR3 is TGTGCCAGCAGTCCGGGACTAGCGGGAGTTTCCAGGGCCGGGGAGCTGTTTTTT. The chain carries TRBV6-2 or TRBV6-3 and TRBJ2-2; 14 bases are shared with TRBD2. The CDR3 contains 18 residues. Germline CDR1 and CDR2: MNHEY and SVGEGT. The ends lost 5 bases at V and 6 bases at J; junction bases unmatched: 11.

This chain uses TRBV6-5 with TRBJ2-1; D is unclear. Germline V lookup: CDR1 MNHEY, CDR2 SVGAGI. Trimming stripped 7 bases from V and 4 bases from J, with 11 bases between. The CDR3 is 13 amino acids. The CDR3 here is CASNPPGYNEQFF. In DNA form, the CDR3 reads TGTGCCAGCAACCCACCGGGTTACAATGAGCAGTTCTTC.

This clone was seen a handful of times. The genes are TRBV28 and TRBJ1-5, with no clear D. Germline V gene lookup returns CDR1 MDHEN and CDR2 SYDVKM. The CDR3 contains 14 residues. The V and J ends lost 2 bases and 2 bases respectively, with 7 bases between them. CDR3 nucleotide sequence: TGTGCCAGCAGTTTACCGGTGGGCAATCAGCCCCAGCATTTT. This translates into CASSLPVGNQPQHF.

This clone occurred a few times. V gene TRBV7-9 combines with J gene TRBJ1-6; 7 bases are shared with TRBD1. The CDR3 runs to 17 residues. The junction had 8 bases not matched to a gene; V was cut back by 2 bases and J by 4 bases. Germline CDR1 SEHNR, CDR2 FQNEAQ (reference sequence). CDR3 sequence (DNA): TGTGCCAGCAGCTTATCTTCAGGGGGTCGGTATAATTCACCCCTCCACTTT. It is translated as CASSLSSGGRYNSPLHF.

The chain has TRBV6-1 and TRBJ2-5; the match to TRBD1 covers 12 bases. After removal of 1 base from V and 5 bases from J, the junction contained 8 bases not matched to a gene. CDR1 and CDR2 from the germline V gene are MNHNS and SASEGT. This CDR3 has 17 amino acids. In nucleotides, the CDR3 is TGTGCCAGCAGTGAAGGGCCGGGACAGGGGGCATGGGAGACCCAGTACTTC. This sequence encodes CASSEGPGQGAWETQYF.

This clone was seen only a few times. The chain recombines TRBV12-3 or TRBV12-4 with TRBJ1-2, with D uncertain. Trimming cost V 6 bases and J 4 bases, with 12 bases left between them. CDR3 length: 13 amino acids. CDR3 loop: CASSPAGGYGYTF. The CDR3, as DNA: TGTGCCAGCAGCCCCGCAGGAGGCTATGGCTACACCTTC.

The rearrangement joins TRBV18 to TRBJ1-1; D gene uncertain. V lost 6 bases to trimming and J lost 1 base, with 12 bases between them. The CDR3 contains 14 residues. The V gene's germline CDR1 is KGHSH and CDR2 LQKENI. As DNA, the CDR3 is TGTGCCAGCTCGACCTTTGGGCAGAACACTGAAGCTTTCTTT. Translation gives CASSTFGQNTEAFF.

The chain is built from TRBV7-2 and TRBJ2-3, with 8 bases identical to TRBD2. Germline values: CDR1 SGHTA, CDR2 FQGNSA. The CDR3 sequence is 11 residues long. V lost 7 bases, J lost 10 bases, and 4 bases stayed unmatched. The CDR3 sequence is CASNQAGAQYF. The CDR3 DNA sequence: TGTGCCAGCAACCAAGCGGGGGCGCAGTATTTT.

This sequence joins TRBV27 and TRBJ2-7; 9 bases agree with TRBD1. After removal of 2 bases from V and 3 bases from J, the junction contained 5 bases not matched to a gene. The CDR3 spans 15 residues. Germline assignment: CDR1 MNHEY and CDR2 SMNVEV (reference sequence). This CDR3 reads CASSLLGTGIYEQYF. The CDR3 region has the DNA TGTGCCAGCAGTTTACTCGGGACAGGGATCTACGAGCAGTACTTC.

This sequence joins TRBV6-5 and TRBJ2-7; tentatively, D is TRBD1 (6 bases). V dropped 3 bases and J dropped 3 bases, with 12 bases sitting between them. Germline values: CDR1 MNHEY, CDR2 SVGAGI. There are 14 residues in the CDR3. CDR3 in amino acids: CASSYPGTSYEQYF. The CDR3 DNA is TGTGCCAGCAGTTATCCCGGGACAAGCTACGAGCAGTACTTC.

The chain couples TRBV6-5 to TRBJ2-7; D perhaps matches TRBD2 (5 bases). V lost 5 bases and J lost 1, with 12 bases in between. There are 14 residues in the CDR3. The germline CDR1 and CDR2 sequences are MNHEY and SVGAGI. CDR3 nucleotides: TGTGCCAGCAGTCCCCCTGCGGGTTCCTACGAGCAGTACTTC. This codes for CASSPPAGSYEQYF.

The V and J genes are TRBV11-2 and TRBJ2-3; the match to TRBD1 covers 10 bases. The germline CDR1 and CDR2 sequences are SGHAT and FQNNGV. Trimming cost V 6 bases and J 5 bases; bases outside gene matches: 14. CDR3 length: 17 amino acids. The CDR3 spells CASSRSRDRGPGDTQYF. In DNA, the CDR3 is TGTGCCAGCAGTAGGAGCCGGGACAGGGGCCCGGGAGATACGCAGTATTTT.

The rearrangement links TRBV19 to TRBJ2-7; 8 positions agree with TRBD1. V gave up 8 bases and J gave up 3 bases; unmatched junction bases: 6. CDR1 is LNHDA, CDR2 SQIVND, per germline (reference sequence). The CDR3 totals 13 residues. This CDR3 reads CASGGQGGYEQYF. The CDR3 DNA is TGTGCCAGTGGCGGACAGGGAGGCTACGAGCAGTACTTC.

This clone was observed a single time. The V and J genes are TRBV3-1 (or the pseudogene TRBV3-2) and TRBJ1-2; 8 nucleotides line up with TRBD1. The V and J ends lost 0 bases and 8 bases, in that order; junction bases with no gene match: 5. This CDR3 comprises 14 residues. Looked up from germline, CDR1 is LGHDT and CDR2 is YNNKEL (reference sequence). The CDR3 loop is CASSQDPDRAGYTF. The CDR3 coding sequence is TGTGCCAGCAGCCAAGATCCGGACAGGGCGGGCTACACCTTC.